Following are 31 T cell receptor beta chains from one sample sequenced in a study of CD8+CD57+ T cells in acquired aplastic anemia (dated by TCRdb to between 2017 and 2018). Flow cytometry had shown CD8+CD57+ cell expansion in the patients selected for sequencing. Sequencing was performed on an Illumina HiSeq 2000. Profiling of TCR beta VDJ combinations and CDR3 sequences used genomic DNA as the template. The public reads were reprocessed in TCRdb via fastp at Q25 and MiXCR, keeping in-frame beta chains. Rows are combined by CDR3 protein, so each entry shows the most common genes and DNA. The sample table lists about 120,000 distinct CDR3 sequences, about 60% of them with a count of one. Of the sample, under 35% is held by the ten largest clones. Sequencing used sorted CD4+, CD8+, or CD8+CD57+ T cells (not recorded which) from PBMCs. Source of these receptors: a human donor with aplastic anemia.

The CDR3 sequence is CATSDYTGNEAFF. CDR3 coding DNA: TGTGCCACCAGTGACTATACAGGGAATGAAGCTTTCTTT. This chain uses TRBV24-1 with TRBJ1-1; tentative D call: TRBD1 (6 bases). V lost 4 bases to trimming and J lost 7 bases, with 12 bases between them. CDR1 KGHDR and CDR2 SFDVKD come from the germline V gene. The CDR3 sequence is 13 residues long.

The sample holds a few counts of this clonotype. The chain recombines TRBV2 with TRBJ2-3; the match to TRBD1 covers 9 bases. CDR3 length equals 14 residues. J lost 6 bases, V lost 11 bases, and 12 bases had no gene match. Germline CDR1 and CDR2: SNHLY and FYNNEI. The CDR3 here is CAGTRDRVGDTQYF. The CDR3, as DNA: TGTGCCGGAACCCGGGACAGGGTTGGCGATACGCAGTATTTT.

This chain connects TRBV24-1 to TRBJ2-7; D is perhaps TRBD1 (5 bases). The germline V gene has CDR1 KGHDR and CDR2 SFDVKD. The CDR3 covers 14 residues. Trimming shortened V by 3 bases and J by 4 bases, and 12 bases separated the two germline ends. CDR3 sequence reads: CATSDTIDSYEQYF. CDR3 coding DNA: TGTGCCACCAGTGATACGATCGACAGTTACGAGCAGTACTTC.

The rearrangement joins TRBV14 to TRBJ2-5; D may be TRBD1 (5 bases). The CDR3 runs 15 residues. The germline V gene has CDR1 SGHDN and CDR2 FVKESK. Trimming cost V 3 bases and J 4 bases, with 15 bases left between them. CDR3 sequence reads: CASSQLANRPETQYF. Here the CDR3 DNA reads TGTGCCAGCAGCCAGCTGGCGAACAGGCCAGAGACCCAGTACTTC.

The chain has TRBV10-3 and TRBJ2-1; D ambiguous. The CDR3 runs to 15 residues. Germline V gene sequence: CDR1 ENHRY, CDR2 SYGVKD. Trimming took off 4 bases at V and 6 bases at J, with 16 bases between the two ends. This CDR3 reads CAISGAIPSVNEQFF. The DNA of the CDR3 is TGTGCCATCAGTGGGGCAATTCCATCGGTCAATGAGCAGTTCTTC.

The genes are TRBV7-3 and TRBJ2-5; 9 bases fit TRBD1. Germline assignment: CDR1 SGHTA and CDR2 FQGTGA. V trimming: 3 bases; J trimming: 7 bases; junction bases outside the gene matches: 6. The CDR3 is made up of 14 amino acids. The CDR3 DNA is TGTGCCAGCAGCTTCCAACAGGGGGCGGGGACCCAGTACTTC. Amino acids: CASSFQQGAGTQYF.

V and J are TRBV20-1 and TRBJ2-1; no firm D call. From germline, CDR1 is DFQATT and CDR2 SNEGSKA (reference sequence). The CDR3 has 14 amino acids. The V gene lost 2 bases and the J gene lost 0 bases, with 8 bases spanning the gap. The CDR3 nucleotides read TGCAGTGCTAGATACCAGGACTCCTACAATGAGCAGTTCTTC. It encodes CSARYQDSYNEQFF.

This clonotype showed up just a few times. The chain uses TRBV10-3 and TRBJ1-2; 7 bases match TRBD1. CDR1 and CDR2 (germline): ENHRY, SYGVKD. J lost 10 bases, V lost 6 bases, and 8 bases had no gene match. The CDR3 sequence is 12 residues long. The CDR3 DNA follows: TGTGCCATCAGCGATACACAGGGGATCTACACCTTC. Translating it yields CAISDTQGIYTF.

In nucleotides, the CDR3 is TGCGCCAGCAGCCAAGATGGGACCGAGCAGTACTTC. Translated, it gives CASSQDGTEQYF. The chain uses TRBV4-3 and TRBJ2-7, with D perhaps TRBD1 or TRBD2 (5 bases each). CDR3 length: 12 residues. V was clipped by 0 bases and J by 6 bases, with 6 bases between them. Germline CDR1 reads LGHNA; CDR2 reads YSLEER.

This clonotype appeared a few times. The chain is built from TRBV10-3 and TRBJ1-4; TRBD1 agrees at 7 bases. Germline values: CDR1 ENHRY, CDR2 SYGVKD. J lost 7 bases, V lost 3 bases, and 11 bases had no gene match. The CDR3 is made up of 16 amino acids. The CDR3 DNA sequence: TGTGCCATCAGTGAAGGTGCCGGGACAGTTCCTGAAAAACTGTTTTTT. It specifies CAISEGAGTVPEKLFF.

This clonotype came up a few times. The chain joins TRBV27 to TRBJ2-7, with D maybe TRBD2 (5 bases). V shed 2 bases and J shed 3 bases, with 11 bases lying between them. The CDR3 extends over 14 amino acids. Per germline, CDR1 MNHEY and CDR2 SMNVEV (reference sequence). The CDR3 is CASSLGRALYEQYF. The CDR3 bases are TGTGCCAGCAGTTTAGGGCGGGCCCTCTACGAGCAGTACTTC.

This chain uses TRBV11-2 with TRBJ1-1; D uncertain. The V end lost 2 bases, the J end lost 0 bases, and 13 bases lay between the germline ends. The CDR3 runs 16 residues. CDR1 is SGHAT, CDR2 FQNNGV, per germline. CDR3 DNA sequence: TGTGCCAGCAGCTTATGGGTGGCGGGGATGAACACTGAAGCTTTCTTT. It codes for CASSLWVAGMNTEAFF.

This CDR3 reads CAISESGINSPLHF. CDR3 DNA: TGTGCCATCAGTGAGTCAGGGATAAATTCACCCCTCCACTTT. The rearrangement joins TRBV10-3 to TRBJ1-6, with D unresolved. The CDR3 is 14 amino acids. Looked up from germline, CDR1 is ENHRY and CDR2 is SYGVKD. V was shortened by 0 bases and J by 7 bases, with 7 bases between the two germline ends.

The rearrangement links TRBV29-1 to TRBJ1-3; D gene unclear. CDR1 is SQVTM and CDR2 is ANQGSEA in the germline V gene. Between the trimmed V and J ends, which lost 5 bases and 4 bases, there was a span of 9 bases. The length of the CDR3 is 12 residues. For the CDR3, the DNA is TGCAGCGTTCCTTTGTCCGGAAACACCATATATTTT. Its protein is CSVPLSGNTIYF.

This clonotype was seen repeatedly, ten times or more. This CDR3 is CASSLGTGDTGELFF. For the CDR3, the DNA is TGTGCCAGCAGTCTAGGGACAGGGGACACCGGGGAGCTGTTTTTT. This chain connects TRBV2 to TRBJ2-2; 10 bases agree with TRBD1. This CDR3 comprises 15 residues. Per germline, CDR1 SNHLY and CDR2 FYNNEI. V trimming: 5 bases; J trimming: 3 bases; junction bases outside the gene matches: 3. The entire variable domain, with the rest obtained from reference TRBV2 and TRBJ2-2, is as follows: EPEVTQTPSHQVTQMGQEVILRCVPISNHLYFYWYRQILGQKVEFLVSFYNNEISEKSEIFDDQFSVERPDGSNFTLKIRSTKLEDSAMYFCASSLGTGDTGELFFGEGSRLTVL.

In its sample, this clonotype was seen many times. The chain is built from TRBV25-1 and TRBJ2-3, with D unresolved. Looked up from germline, CDR1 is MGHDK and CDR2 is SYGVNS. The CDR3 is 19 residues long. The ends were cut back, 1 base at V and 2 bases at J, with 22 bases in the middle. As DNA, the CDR3 is TGTGCCAGCAGTGAATTCCGACCTGGGGTGGGAAGCACCACAGATACGCAGTATTTT. Translated: CASSEFRPGVGSTTDTQYF.

This clonotype was recorded a few times. The rearrangement uses TRBV20-1 and TRBJ2-1; 12 bases line up with TRBD1. With V trimmed by 1 base and J by 9 bases, 7 bases remained unmatched. From germline, CDR1 is DFQATT and CDR2 SNEGSKA (reference sequence). This CDR3 is 15 amino acids long. CDR3 coding DNA: TGCAGTGCTAGAGCGGGGACAGGGGGCAGGGGTGAGCAGTTCTTC. This encodes CSARAGTGGRGEQFF.

This chain connects TRBV5-1 to TRBJ2-3, with 8 bases identical to TRBD1. CDR3 length equals 15 residues. V lost 7 bases, J lost 3 bases, and 10 bases stayed unmatched. CDR1 is SGHRS and CDR2 is YFSETQ in the germline V gene. This chain's CDR3 is CASCYGQGSTDTQYF. As DNA, the CDR3 is TGCGCCAGCTGCTACGGACAGGGAAGTACAGATACGCAGTATTTT.

The genes are TRBV6-1 and TRBJ2-7, with no clear D. Germline CDR1 reads MNHNS; CDR2 reads SASEGT. The V gene lost 8 bases and the J gene lost 0 bases, with 11 bases spanning the gap. The CDR3 is 13 amino acids. In nucleotides, the CDR3 is TGTGCCAGCGGCTCCAGGAGCTCCTACGAGCAGTACTTC. Residues: CASGSRSSYEQYF.

This clonotype was seen at least ten times. CDR3 in DNA: TGTGCCACCAGTGATTATTCACCCCTCCACTTT. It specifies CATSDYSPLHF. V and J are TRBV24-1 and TRBJ1-6; D unresolved. The CDR3 is 11 residues long. Germline CDR1 reads KGHDR; CDR2 reads SFDVKD. Trimming stripped 2 bases from V and 8 bases from J, with 0 bases between.

This chain joins TRBV10-2 and TRBJ1-6; 7 bases align to TRBD1. Germline lookup yields CDR1 WSHSY and CDR2 SAAADI. The CDR3 runs to 13 residues. The ends lost 6 bases at V and 8 bases at J; junction bases unmatched: 4. Here the CDR3 reads CASRDRDDSPLHF. The CDR3 nucleotides are TGCGCCAGCAGAGACAGGGATGATTCACCCCTCCACTTT.

V and J are TRBV15 and TRBJ2-7; D is unclear. The CDR3 loop spans 14 amino acids. The ends were cut back, 0 bases at V and 3 bases at J, with 9 bases in the middle. Germline V lookup: CDR1 LNHNV, CDR2 YYDKDF (reference sequence). The CDR3 sequence is CATSRDAGVYEQYF. CDR3 DNA sequence: TGTGCCACCAGCAGAGATGCCGGAGTCTACGAGCAGTACTTC. Looking up the rest from reference TRBV15 and TRBJ2-7 gives the full variable domain: DAMVIQNPRYQVTQFGKPVTLSCSQTLNHNVMYWYQQKSSQAPKLLFHYYDKDFNNEADTPDNFQSRRPNTSFCFLDIRSPGLGDTAMYLCATSRDAGVYEQYFGPGTRLTVT.

The chain joins TRBV20-1 to TRBJ2-3; 13 bases map to TRBD2. The CDR3 runs to 19 residues. Germline trimming cut 6 bases from V and 2 bases from J; bases unmatched to any gene: 17. Per the germline V gene, CDR1 is DFQATT and CDR2 is SNEGSKA (reference sequence). The CDR3 DNA reads as TGCAGTGCCGAAGGTCGGACTAGCGGGAGCCAATCCCCCACAGATACGCAGTATTTT. Translated, it gives CSAEGRTSGSQSPTDTQYF.

This clonotype was seen a few times. The gene calls are TRBV2 and TRBJ1-5, with D unresolved. In germline, CDR1 is SNHLY, CDR2 FYNNEI. V lost 8 bases and J 0 bases, leaving 5 bases between the germline ends. This CDR3 spans 12 amino acids. The CDR3 nucleotides read TGTGCCAGCGTGGTTAGCAATCAGCCCCAGCATTTT. Translated, it gives CASVVSNQPQHF.

This clonotype was seen ten or more times. This chain connects TRBV2 to TRBJ1-4, with D possibly TRBD1 on 5 matching bases. The CDR3 is 15 amino acids. V lost 0 bases to trimming and J lost 8 bases, with 13 bases between them. CDR1 SNHLY and CDR2 FYNNEI come from the germline V gene. CDR3 bases: TGTGCCAGCAGTGAAGCGGACTGGGACTTAGAAAAACTGTTTTTT. Translation gives CASSEADWDLEKLFF.

This clonotype came up a few times. V is TRBV29-1 and J is TRBJ1-3, with 7 bases aligning to TRBD1. There are 13 residues in the CDR3. The junction had 6 bases not matched to a gene; V was cut back by 4 bases and J by 6 bases. Germline values: CDR1 SQVTM, CDR2 ANQGSEA. Here the CDR3 DNA reads TGCAGCGTTGGAGGGGACAGTCAAAACACCATATATTTT. Protein: CSVGGDSQNTIYF.

The V call is TRBV6-4, the J call TRBJ2-7, with 9 bases fitting TRBD1. This CDR3 has 14 residues. The germline gives CDR1 MRHNA, CDR2 SNTAGT. Unmatched junction bases numbered 6, after V lost 5 bases and J lost 4 bases. CDR3 bases: TGTGCCAGCAGTAACCGGGACAGGGCGTACGAGCAGTACTTC. Its protein is CASSNRDRAYEQYF.

The V gene is TRBV4-2, the J gene TRBJ2-7; unclear D gene. In germline, CDR1 is LGHNA, CDR2 YNFKEQ. With 0 bases removed from V and 11 bases from J, the gap between germline ends came to 11 bases. The CDR3 consists of 12 residues. CDR3 protein: CASSQEPASKYF. The CDR3 DNA follows: TGTGCCAGCAGCCAAGAACCAGCATCGAAGTACTTC.

This clonotype was detected ten times or more. The chain joins TRBV7-2 to TRBJ2-7; D call uncertain. Trimming cost V 5 bases and J 3 bases, with 5 bases left between them. The CDR3 spans 11 residues. Germline V gives CDR1 SGHTA, CDR2 FQGNSA. CDR3 region: CASSRDYEQYF. The CDR3 coding sequence is TGTGCCAGCAGCCGCGACTACGAGCAGTACTTC. The full variable domain, completed using reference TRBV7-2 and TRBJ2-7, is GAGVSQSPSNKVTEKGKDVELRCDPISGHTALYWYRQSLGQGLEFLIYFQGNSAPDKSGLPSDRFSAERTGGSVSTLTIQRTQQEDSAVYLCASSRDYEQYFGPGTRLTVT.

This clonotype occurred a few times. The chain employs TRBV5-1 and TRBJ1-1, with D perhaps TRBD1 (6 bases). The CDR3 runs 14 residues. Germline assignment: CDR1 SGHRS and CDR2 YFSETQ. V was cut by 0 bases and J by 4 bases, with 10 bases left in between. The CDR3 loop is CASSLAGRGTEAFF. CDR3 DNA: TGCGCCAGCAGCTTGGCGGGCAGGGGCACTGAAGCTTTCTTT. Drawing the rest from reference TRBV5-1 and TRBJ1-1, the complete variable domain is KAGVTQTPRYLIKTRGQQVTLSCSPISGHRSVSWYQQTPGQGLQFLFEYFSETQRNKGNFPGRFSGRQFSNSRSEMNVSTLELGDSALYLCASSLAGRGTEAFFGQGTRLTVV.

This clonotype turned up a few times. The rearrangement uses TRBV7-9 and TRBJ2-3; D is undetermined. Per germline, CDR1 SEHNR and CDR2 FQNEAQ (reference sequence). The CDR3 consists of 12 residues. The germline V and J ends were trimmed by 4 bases and 5 bases, with 7 bases remaining between them. The CDR3 nucleotides read TGTGCCAGCAGCTCCCTCGGAGATACGCAGTATTTT. Amino acids: CASSSLGDTQYF.